The T cell receptor beta chain under discussion was sequenced for a study of response to subunit inactivated influenza vaccine. The CDR3 is 13 amino acids. The V gene lost 6 bases and the J gene lost 1 base, with 9 bases spanning the gap. Germline V gives CDR1 MDHEN, CDR2 SYDVKM. MiXCR, run by TCRdb on the RT-PCR reads, gives a single entry per CDR3 protein. The sample comprises under 200,000 distinct CDR3 sequences, approximately 12% of which are singletons, and 25% to 30% rests with the top ten. This clonotype has a handful of counts. The same specimen was also included in a second study, on T cells expressing NK-cell markers. That paper notes: The TCR beta cDNA came from 5'RACE template switching with UMIs. The study drew TCR beta repertoires from sorted CD3+CD56+NKG2C+, CD3+CD56+NKG2C- and CD3+CD56-NKG2C+ T cells. HCMV serostatus: seven of eight sequenced donors positive, one negative. Sorting of alpha-beta TCR T cells alone was achieved in several experiments with an anti-gamma-delta TCR antibody. The share of CD8+ T cells held by dominant NKG2C+ clonotypes was 1.0-7.0% in roughly 6 donors.

The rearrangement uses TRBV28 and TRBJ2-5; D remains ambiguous. The sequencing here drew on CD8+ T cells sorted from PBMCs, taken roughly 12 days after vaccination. The receptor was isolated from a man in his fifties or sixties who received an inactivated influenza vaccine. The CDR3 sequence is CASSWMGQETQYF. In DNA, the CDR3 is TGTGCCAGCAGCTGGATGGGCCAAGAGACCCAGTACTTC.